Detailed here is one T cell receptor beta chain. Its recognized antigen is unknown. Per-nucleotide qualities are absent, and no much larger clonotype sits a single base away. This record belongs to a study of identical twins (dated by TCRdb to between 2015 and 2016). With regard to the full study: To test whether fetal clonotypes persist, the study used deep sequencing on TCR alpha and beta repertoires from monozygotic twins, unrelated adults of various ages, and cord blood. To rule out contamination, replicate twin experiments were performed at different times with different library preparation protocols. Broad study findings and their caveats: Compared with coincidental sharing between unrelated individuals, out-of-frame TCR alpha sequences shared between twins had an excess of sequences with low generation probability. Recombination models systematically underestimated out-of-frame TCR alpha sharing in monozygotic twins but agreed with sharing between unrelated individuals. Zero-insertion analyses could be partly confounded by invariant T cells such as MAIT and iNKT, though diverse VJ usage argued against such confounding for most clonotypes. A weaker excess of twin sharing was found in beta out-of-frame sequences because the signal-to-noise ratio was lowered by fewer shared sequences. Abundant cord blood beta clonotypes had fewer insertions, young adult naive repertoires showed a similar but weaker trend, and memory repertoires showed no such trend. Because the same donors could not be followed over many years, the conclusions depended on cross-sectional statistical analysis.

Every donor was a healthy Caucasian. Three pairs of female monozygotic twins, all aged 18 to 29 years, were included in the twin cohort. Positive isolation kits from Invitrogen were used to isolate the CD4+ and CD8+ T cell populations. The library was built by means of 5' RACE. The data were produced on an Illumina HiSeq 2000. Template switching introduced a universal primer binding site; the final cDNA contained a unique molecular identifier, enabling accurate counting of TCR cDNA molecules. Specific primers in the conserved constant-segment region were used to synthesize first-strand cDNA for the TCR alpha and beta chains. Each cDNA library was double barcoded, with a SMART-Mk sample barcode plus Illumina barcodes, to control for contamination. Two successive PCR steps introduced TruSeq adapter sequences along with Illumina sample barcodes. The TCR alpha and beta cDNA libraries were sequenced on the Illumina HiSeq platform using custom primers. The original methods were these. Raw reads were processed with MiGEC to extract unique molecular identifiers, and MiXCR was used to determine CDR3 positions. For each individual, recombination models were inferred using an EM algorithm with the repgenHMM and IGoR tools. Shared clonotypes were analyzed with the tcR package in R, and sharing was normalized by the product of cloneset sizes. To study raw recombination without the effects of thymic and clonal selection, out-of-frame nonproductive sequences were analyzed. In TCRdb, the public reads were trimmed at Q25 with fastp and aligned with MiXCR, with productive beta chains retained. Merged by CDR3 protein, the rows form single entries marked with the most common genes and DNA. Here the V and J calls rest on TCRdb's processing, not on the authors' analysis. In this sample the table shows around 500,000 distinct CDR3 sequences, approximately 14% of which occur a single time. The top ten constitute 0.4% to 0.55% of the sample.

From a lookup of the germline V gene, CDR1 and CDR2 are SGHTA and FQGNSA. V drops 3 bases and J drops 7 bases, leaving 12 bases in between. The CDR3 spans 14 residues, from the cysteine through the phenylalanine. Only the CDR3 portion is preserved as DNA: 42 bases, with reading frame beginning at the first base. The sample also formed part of further work on yellow fever vaccine responses in identical twins. The second study reports: The authors reported that the T cell response to vaccination in identical twins appeared partly convergent and partly personalized. In the study, vaccine-responding T cell clones were precisely tracked in identical twins.

This chain joins TRBV7-2 to TRBJ2-2; no D segment can be confidently identified. The source material was CD4+ T cells sorted from blood. This TCR was sampled from a woman aged 18-29 years in good health. The sequenced DNA: TGTGCCAGCAGCTTTCGGCCCAGGAGCGGGGAGCTGTTTTTT. Translated, it gives CASSFRPRSGELFF.